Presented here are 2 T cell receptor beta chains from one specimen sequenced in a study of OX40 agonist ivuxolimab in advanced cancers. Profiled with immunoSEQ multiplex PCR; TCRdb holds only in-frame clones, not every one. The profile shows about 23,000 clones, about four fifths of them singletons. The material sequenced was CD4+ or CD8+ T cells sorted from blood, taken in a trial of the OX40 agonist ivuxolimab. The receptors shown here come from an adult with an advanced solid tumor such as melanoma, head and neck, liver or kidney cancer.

The CDR3 reads CASSYAPNMENTEAFF. As DNA, the CDR3 is TGCGCCAGCAGCTACGCACCCAACATGGAGAACACTGAAGCTTTCTTT. This chain joins TRBV5-1 and TRBJ1-1; no firm D call. Germline-derived CDR1 and CDR2 are SGHRS and YFSETQ. This CDR3 comprises 16 residues. V lost 3 bases and J 1 base, leaving 16 bases between the germline ends.

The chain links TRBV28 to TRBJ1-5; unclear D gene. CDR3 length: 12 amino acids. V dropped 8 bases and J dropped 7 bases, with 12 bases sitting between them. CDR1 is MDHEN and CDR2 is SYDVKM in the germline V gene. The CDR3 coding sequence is TGTGCCAGCTCCTTACTTCGGCAGCCCCAGCATTTT. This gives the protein CASSLLRQPQHF. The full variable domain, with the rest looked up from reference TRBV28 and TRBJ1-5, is DVKVTQSSRYLVKRTGEKVFLECVQDMDHENMFWYRQDPGLGLRLIYFSYDVKMKEKGDIPEGYSVSREKKERFSLILESASTNQTSMYLCASSLLRQPQHFGDGTRLSIL.